The 18 T cell receptor beta chains given below trace back to one sample, sequenced in a study of cytomegalovirus exposure and HLA in healthy donors. A multiplex PCR was run with 60 Vbeta primers and 13 Jbeta primers. The data were produced by immunoSEQ multiplex PCR, yet TCRdb's version contains in-frame clones alone and is incomplete. The table has roughly 180,000 clones, approximately 79% seen once. The sample comprised PBMCs. These receptors were obtained from a man aged 45-60 years in good health and CMV-seropositive.

This chain connects TRBV6-4 to TRBJ2-1; a possible D gene is TRBD2 (5 bases). CDR3 length equals 15 residues. CDR1 is MRHNA, CDR2 SNTAGT, per germline. V lost 5 bases and J lost 1, with 12 bases in between. The CDR3 protein is CASSSAVESYNEQFF. As DNA, the CDR3 is TGTGCCAGCAGTTCAGCGGTCGAGTCCTACAATGAGCAGTTCTTC.

The rearrangement uses TRBV27 and TRBJ1-2; no reliable D call. The V end lost 2 bases, the J end lost 2 bases, and 12 bases lay between the germline ends. This CDR3 comprises 15 residues. From germline, CDR1 is MNHEY and CDR2 SMNVEV (reference sequence). CDR3 protein: CASSLDLGGNYGYTF. The CDR3 DNA is TGTGCCAGCAGTTTAGATTTGGGAGGAAACTATGGCTACACCTTC.

The genes are TRBV5-8 and TRBJ2-1; 11 positions agree with TRBD2. Germline V gene lookup returns CDR1 SGHTS and CDR2 YDEGEE. This CDR3 is 15 amino acids long. Losses at the gene ends were 2 bases for V and 8 bases for J; bases not matched to a gene: 6. In DNA, the CDR3 is TGTGCCAGCAGCTTTCCTAGCGGGGGGAGATATGAGCAGTTCTTC. Protein product: CASSFPSGGRYEQFF.

The CDR3 DNA follows: TGTGCCAGCAGGTGGCAGCGACAGGGGGCTATCGGGTACAATGAGCAGTTCTTC. Protein product: CASRWQRQGAIGYNEQFF. V usage is TRBV7-9 and J usage is TRBJ2-1, with 10 bases that match TRBD1. Germline CDR1 and CDR2: SEHNR and FQNEAQ (reference sequence). Unmatched junction bases numbered 15, after V lost 6 bases and J lost 4 bases. This CDR3 has 18 amino acids.

The chain couples TRBV28 to TRBJ1-2; 7 bases map to TRBD1. V shed 6 bases and J 4 bases; nucleotides not matched to a gene: 2. The V gene's germline CDR1 is MDHEN and CDR2 SYDVKM. The CDR3 runs to 12 residues. The CDR3 region has the DNA TGTGCCAGCAGCGCAGGGGGCTATGGCTACACCTTC. This gives the protein CASSAGGYGYTF.

The rearrangement uses TRBV28 and TRBJ1-2; 8 bases are a match to TRBD1. V shed 6 bases and J 5 bases; nucleotides not matched to a gene: 5. The CDR3 is made up of 13 amino acids. Germline loops: CDR1 MDHEN, CDR2 SYDVKM. The CDR3 DNA reads TGTGCCAGCAGACCCGGGACAGGTTATGGCTACACCTTC. This translates into CASRPGTGYGYTF.

The chain is built from TRBV4-3 and TRBJ2-3; D may be TRBD2 (7 bases). CDR3 size: 15 residues. Germline assignment: CDR1 LGHNA and CDR2 YSLEER. V was pared by 0 bases and J by 6 bases, with 13 bases between. The CDR3 coding sequence is TGCGCCAGCAGCCAAGATAGGGGGGGGCTGGATACGCAGTATTTT. Amino acid sequence: CASSQDRGGLDTQYF.

The chain joins TRBV28 to TRBJ2-7; 11 positions agree with TRBD1. CDR1 and CDR2 (germline): MDHEN, SYDVKM. This CDR3 region has 17 residues. Trimming removed 4 bases from V and 4 bases from J; junction bases left unmatched: 12. For the CDR3, the DNA is TGTGCCAGCAGTTGGCCTACGGGGACAGGGGGGTCGTACGAGCAGTACTTC. Its translation is CASSWPTGTGGSYEQYF.

The chain recombines TRBV27 with TRBJ1-5; no firm D call. V was pared by 3 bases and J by 0 bases, with 12 bases between. CDR1 is MNHEY, CDR2 SMNVEV, per germline (reference sequence). This CDR3 has 16 residues. CDR3 residues: CASSFGGRDSNQPQHF. The CDR3 DNA sequence: TGTGCCAGCAGTTTCGGAGGGAGGGATAGCAATCAGCCCCAGCATTTT.

This chain joins TRBV28 and TRBJ1-2; 7 nucleotides line up with TRBD1. The CDR3 extends over 16 amino acids. The germline CDR1 and CDR2 sequences are MDHEN and SYDVKM. After removal of 5 bases from V and 8 bases from J, the junction contained 17 bases not matched to a gene. The DNA for the CDR3 is TGTGCCAGCAGTGACCCGGGAAGGACAGGCGTTTACGGCTACACCTTC. Translating it yields CASSDPGRTGVYGYTF.

The chain joins TRBV5-6 to TRBJ2-7; 11 positions match TRBD1. The V segment lost 3 bases and the J segment 6 bases; nucleotides outside the gene matches: 11. The CDR3 length is 16 residues. The germline V gene encodes CDR1 SGHDT and CDR2 YYEEEE. CDR3 coding DNA: TGTGCCAGCAGCTGGGGGACAGGGGGGAATTCCGGCGAGCAGTACGTC. Its protein product is CASSWGTGGNSGEQYV.

V and J are TRBV28 and TRBJ2-1; 10 bases align to TRBD2. This CDR3 has 15 residues. Per the germline V gene, CDR1 is MDHEN and CDR2 is SYDVKM. After removal of 6 bases from V and 5 bases from J, the junction contained 7 bases not matched to a gene. CDR3 loop: CASRTAGGPNNEQFF. Written as DNA, the CDR3 is TGTGCCAGCAGGACAGCGGGGGGGCCCAACAATGAGCAGTTCTTC.

CDR3 in DNA: TGTGCCAGCAGTGAAGTAGAGTACAATGAGCAGTTCTTC. Translated, it gives CASSEVEYNEQFF. The chain recombines TRBV6-1 with TRBJ2-1, with D unresolved. From germline, CDR1 is MNHNS and CDR2 SASEGT. V was shortened by 1 base and J by 4 bases, with 5 bases between the two germline ends. CDR3 length: 13 amino acids.

The chain links TRBV4-1 to TRBJ2-6; perhaps TRBD2 as D (7 bases). Trimming took off 4 bases at V and 0 bases at J, with 25 bases between the two ends. CDR3 length equals 21 residues. Germline CDR1 is MGHRA and CDR2 is YSYEKL. CDR3 amino acids: CASSLSGVVGGGSSGANVLTF. In nucleotides, the CDR3 is TGCGCCAGCAGCCTCTCCGGGGTGGTCGGCGGGGGCTCCTCTGGGGCCAACGTCCTGACTTTC.

The chain uses TRBV6-5 and TRBJ1-6; D gene uncertain. The CDR3 loop spans 15 amino acids. V lost 6 bases to trimming and J lost 4 bases, with 13 bases between them. Germline CDR1 and CDR2: MNHEY and SVGAGI. The CDR3, as DNA: TGTGCCAGCAGCACGCCCCTAACGTATAATTCACCCCTCCACTTT. Translation: CASSTPLTYNSPLHF.

The chain links TRBV10-2 to TRBJ1-1; D may be TRBD1 (5 bases). The germline V gene encodes CDR1 WSHSY and CDR2 SAAADI. The CDR3 has 12 residues. Trimming cost V 6 bases and J 4 bases, with 9 bases left between them. The CDR3 loop is CASSGGSTEAFF. CDR3 nucleotide sequence: TGCGCCAGCAGCGGGGGGTCCACTGAAGCTTTCTTT.

V is TRBV29-1 and J is TRBJ1-1; possible D gene TRBD1, 5 bases. Germline CDR1 SQVTM, CDR2 ANQGSEA. Between the trimmed V and J ends, which lost 4 bases and 5 bases, there was a span of 17 bases. The CDR3 runs to 14 residues. The CDR3 sequence: CSVAFGGGGTEAFF. CDR3 bases: TGCAGCGTTGCCTTCGGTGGGGGGGGGACTGAAGCTTTCTTT.

This clone has a handful of counts. The chain couples TRBV5-1 to TRBJ1-1; TRBD1 matches at 7 bases. This CDR3 has 14 residues. From germline, CDR1 is SGHRS and CDR2 YFSETQ. V lost 6 bases to trimming and J lost 0 bases; unmatched junction nucleotides: 5. The CDR3 DNA reads as TGCGCCAGCACCGCGACAGGGTTGAACACTGAAGCTTTCTTT. As protein: CASTATGLNTEAFF.